This record covers a single T cell receptor beta chain. Authors' analysis steps: Amplifying reference gene primers gave estimates of nucleated cell counts. The assay was immunoSEQ multiplex PCR, and TCRdb's table has in-frame clones only and misses some. From that table come the V and J calls and clone size; the DNA was used to work out D and trimming. The table shows some 99,000 clones, with around 81% occurring only once. Deletions cut 2 bases from V and 7 bases from J, with 10 bases between. The CDR3 runs to 13 residues. Germline CDR1 reads SGHRS; CDR2 reads YFSETQ. The data derive from a study of blood T cell repertoires in COVID-19. In the study overall: Acute-phase and convalescent COVID-19 samples originated in the United States, Italy and Spain. Nucleic acid was either cDNA or gDNA, and it came from T cells, B-cell-depleted T cells, or PBMCs.

The TCR originated in a human donor in a cohort sampled during active or convalescent COVID-19. The chain combines TRBV5-1 with TRBJ2-1; possible D gene TRBD1, 5 bases. Sequenced sample: peripheral blood. CDR3 region: CASSFWPGNEQFF. The DNA for the CDR3 is TGCGCCAGCAGCTTTTGGCCAGGGAATGAGCAGTTCTTC.